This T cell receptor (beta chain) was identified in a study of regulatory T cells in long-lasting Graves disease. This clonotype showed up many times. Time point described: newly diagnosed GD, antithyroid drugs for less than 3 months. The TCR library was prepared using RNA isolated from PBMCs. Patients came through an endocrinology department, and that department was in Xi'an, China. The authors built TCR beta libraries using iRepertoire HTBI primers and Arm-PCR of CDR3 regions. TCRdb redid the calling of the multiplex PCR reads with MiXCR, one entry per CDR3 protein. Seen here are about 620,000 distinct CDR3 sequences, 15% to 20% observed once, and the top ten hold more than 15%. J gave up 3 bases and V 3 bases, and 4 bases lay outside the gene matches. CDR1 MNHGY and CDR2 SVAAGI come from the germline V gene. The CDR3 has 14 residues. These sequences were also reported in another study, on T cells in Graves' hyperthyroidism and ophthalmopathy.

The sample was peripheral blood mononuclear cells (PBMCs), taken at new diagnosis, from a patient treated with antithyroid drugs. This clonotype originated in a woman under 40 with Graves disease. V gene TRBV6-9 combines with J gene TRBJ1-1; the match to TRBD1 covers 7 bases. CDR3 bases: TGTGCCAGCAGTTACCATCAGGGGGACACTGAAGCTTTCTTT. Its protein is CASSYHQGDTEAFF.